The 27 T cell receptor beta chains reported below all come from one sample, sequenced in a study of human T cells and chemical hapten exposure. Documented time point: patch test 1, 2 weeks after DPC sensitization. Sample treatment: therapeutic diphenylcyclopropenone sensitization with weekly scalp DPC. TCRdb itself ran the RACE reads through MiXCR, one entry per CDR3 protein. The sample comprises 380,000 or so distinct CDR3 sequences, roughly 4.8% of which are singletons, and roughly 2.4% rests with the top ten. Sequencing used whole blood, obtained in connection with sensitization to the hapten diphenylcyclopropenone (DPC). These receptor sequences come from a woman aged 50 to 65 with alopecia areata. Some clones in this sample may be carry-over from other donors' samples.

The chain joins TRBV7-2 to TRBJ2-3, with 12 bases aligning to TRBD2. The J segment lost 9 bases and the V segment lost 5 bases, leaving 9 bases of the junction unmatched. The CDR3 contains 15 residues. In germline, CDR1 is SGHTA, CDR2 FQGNSA. The DNA for the CDR3 is TGTGCCAGCAGCCCTAGCGGGGGGGCCCCACGGACGCAGTATTTT. Protein sequence: CASSPSGGAPRTQYF.

On this clonotype: A read error may be the cause here, since a much bigger clone is one base away. V gene TRBV9 combines with J gene TRBJ1-1; 7 bases map to TRBD1. Germline trimming cut 2 bases from V and 6 bases from J; bases unmatched to any gene: 10. CDR1 and CDR2 (germline): SGDLS, YYNGEE. CDR3 length: 15 amino acids. The CDR3 loop reads CASSVSGQVSAEAFF. The CDR3 nucleotides read TGTGCCAGCAGCGTCAGCGGACAGGTATCGGCTGAAGCTTTCTTT.

This clonotype has a handful of counts. J is TRBJ1-2 and V is TRBV9, with D unresolved. Trimming left V 4 bases short and J 7 bases short, with 14 bases between. CDR3 length: 13 amino acids. CDR1 is SGDLS, CDR2 YYNGEE, per germline. DNA for the CDR3: TGTGCCAGCAGCCCCACGCATGAGATTGGCTACACCTTC. As protein: CASSPTHEIGYTF.

This clonotype was seen many times. The gene calls are TRBV14 and TRBJ2-1, with TRBD2 matching over 15 bases. In germline, CDR1 is SGHDN, CDR2 FVKESK. Germline trimming cut 3 bases from V and 8 bases from J; bases unmatched to any gene: 2. The CDR3 is 15 residues long. CDR3 nucleotides: TGTGCCAGCAGCCAGGGACTAGCGGGAGGCGATGAGCAGTTCTTC. Amino acid sequence: CASSQGLAGGDEQFF.

This clonotype came up many times. This chain connects TRBV20-1 to TRBJ1-2, with D possibly being TRBD1 (5 bases). CDR1 is DFQATT, CDR2 SNEGSKA, per germline (reference sequence). This CDR3 has 11 amino acids. The CDR3 DNA follows: TGCAGAGACAGTATAGATTATGGCTACACCTTC. It is translated as CRDSIDYGYTF.

This clonotype came up many times. This chain joins TRBV10-3 and TRBJ1-5; TRBD1 agrees at 10 bases. The CDR3 contains 14 residues. Germline CDR1 and CDR2: ENHRY and SYGVKD. After removal of 5 bases from V and 4 bases from J, the junction contained 2 bases not matched to a gene. This CDR3 is CAISRTGGNQPQHF. As DNA, the CDR3 is TGTGCCATCAGTAGGACAGGGGGGAATCAGCCCCAGCATTTT.

This clonotype was counted many times. The CDR3: CSVERQGIGKNIQYF. In DNA form, the CDR3 reads TGCAGCGTTGAAAGGCAGGGGATTGGCAAAAACATTCAGTACTTC. This rearrangement joins TRBV29-1 to TRBJ2-4; weak D call: TRBD1 (6 bases). This CDR3 is built from 15 residues. The germline V gene has CDR1 SQVTM and CDR2 ANQGSEA. The ends were cut back, 2 bases at V and 3 bases at J, with 14 bases in the middle.

This clonotype was found many times. The chain has TRBV20-1 and TRBJ1-1; D is ambiguous. The V and J ends lost 3 bases and 8 bases respectively, with 16 bases between them. The length of the CDR3 is 13 residues. From germline, CDR1 is DFQATT and CDR2 SNEGSKA (reference sequence). The CDR3 spells CSASSQTGVEAFF. Here the CDR3 DNA reads TGCAGTGCTAGCAGCCAAACGGGAGTCGAAGCTTTCTTT.

This clonotype was seen a few times. The chain joins TRBV6-5 to TRBJ2-7; 12 bases match TRBD2. The CDR3 totals 15 residues. Per the germline V gene, CDR1 is MNHEY and CDR2 is SVGAGI. V gave up 5 bases and J gave up 5 bases; unmatched junction bases: 7. The CDR3 region has the DNA TGTGCCAGCAGTCGTCTAGCGGGAGGGTCCAACGAGCAGTACTTC. Translating it yields CASSRLAGGSNEQYF.

This clonotype has at least ten counts. The rearrangement joins TRBV12-3 or TRBV12-4 to TRBJ1-1; 7 nucleotides align to TRBD1. This CDR3 is built from 16 residues. The V and J ends lost 7 bases and 3 bases, in that order; junction bases with no gene match: 14. The CDR3 DNA reads as TGTGCCAGCAACCCGCGACAGGGTAGGGTGGACACTGAAGCTTTCTTT. Translating gives CASNPRQGRVDTEAFF.

For this clonotype: This may stem from a read error, because a much larger clone lies one nucleotide away. The V and J genes are TRBV28 and TRBJ2-7; 7 bases are a match to TRBD1. Trimming took 6 bases from V and 3 from J; bases not matched to a gene: 5. The CDR3 has 13 residues. The germline gives CDR1 MDHEN, CDR2 SYDVKM. The CDR3 is CASSWDSRYEQYF. The CDR3 DNA reads TGTGCCAGCAGCTGGGACAGCCGCTACGAGCAGTACTTC.

This clonotype was seen repeatedly, ten times or more. This chain links TRBV11-2 with TRBJ2-1; possibly TRBD1 for D (6 bases). Trimming shortened V by 1 base and J by 10 bases, and 20 bases separated the two germline ends. In germline, CDR1 is SGHAT, CDR2 FQNNGV. This CDR3 has 16 residues. The CDR3 loop is CASSLGAQLGAREQFF. The CDR3 DNA reads TGTGCCAGCAGCTTAGGGGCTCAGTTGGGGGCAAGGGAGCAGTTCTTC.

This clonotype has at least ten counts. The junction departs from the called germline gene at one end, perhaps through a read error. The chain carries TRBV5-1 and TRBJ1-1; TRBD1 might be the D (5 bases). The CDR3 length is 13 residues. Germline V CDR1 and CDR2: SGHRS, YFSETQ. CDR3 residues: CASSLGGRTEAFF. The CDR3 nucleotides read TGTGCCAGCAGTTTGGGGGGTAGGACTGAAGCTTTCTTT.

This clonotype was seen only a few times. V is TRBV10-3 and J is TRBJ1-1; 9 bases agree with TRBD1. The CDR3 runs 13 residues. Per the germline V gene, CDR1 is ENHRY and CDR2 is SYGVKD. J was trimmed by 4 bases and V by 7 bases; bases with no gene match: 4. Here the CDR3 DNA reads TGTGCCATCAAAGGGACAGGGACCACTGAAGCTTTCTTT. Residues: CAIKGTGTTEAFF.

The chain carries TRBV7-8 and TRBJ1-5, with 10 positions matching TRBD1. Germline V gives CDR1 SGHVS, CDR2 FQNEAQ. After removal of 2 bases from V and 0 bases from J, the junction contained 4 bases not matched to a gene. This CDR3 region has 17 residues. This chain's CDR3 is CASSLRGQGNSNQPQHF. In DNA, the CDR3 is TGTGCCAGCAGCTTAAGGGGACAGGGGAATAGCAATCAGCCCCAGCATTTT. Using reference TRBV7-8 and TRBJ1-5 for the parts outside the CDR3, the full variable domain is GAGVSQSPRYKVAKRGQDVALRCDPISGHVSLFWYQQALGQGPEFLTYFQNEAQLDKSGLPSDRFFAERPEGSVSTLKIQRTQQEDSAVYLCASSLRGQGNSNQPQHFGDGTRLSIL.

A few counts support this clonotype. The V call is TRBV6-6, the J call TRBJ2-1, with 9 bases that match TRBD2. The CDR3 runs 15 residues. The V gene end was trimmed by 6 bases and the J gene end by 0 bases; junction bases not matched to a gene: 3. Germline CDR1 is MNHNY and CDR2 is SVGAGI (reference sequence). CDR3 nucleotides: TGTGCCAGCAGGGCTAGCGGGGCCTCCTACAATGAGCAGTTCTTC. Its translation: CASRASGASYNEQFF.

The V and J genes are TRBV3-1 and TRBJ2-1; weak D call: TRBD2 (5 bases). Deletions cut 0 bases from V and 4 bases from J, with 10 bases between. CDR3 size: 15 residues. Per germline, CDR1 LGHDT and CDR2 YNNKEL (reference sequence). The CDR3 DNA reads TGTGCCAGCAGCCAAGAGCCGGGGTTTTACAATGAGCAGTTCTTC. Translation gives CASSQEPGFYNEQFF.

This clonotype was seen many times. This rearrangement joins TRBV20-1 to TRBJ2-3, with D tentatively TRBD1 (5 bases). The CDR3 is 16 residues long. The germline CDR1 and CDR2 sequences are DFQATT and SNEGSKA (reference sequence). The V gene lost 7 bases and the J gene lost 3 bases, with 23 bases spanning the gap. As DNA, the CDR3 is TGCAGTGTTTCCTTCACGACAGTTACGGGTACAGATACGCAGTATTTT. Translated, it gives CSVSFTTVTGTDTQYF.

This clonotype was counted at least ten times. V gene TRBV13 combines with J gene TRBJ1-1, with 11 bases matching TRBD1. CDR3 length: 16 amino acids. With 4 bases clipped from V and 7 bases from J, the junction kept 11 bases outside the gene matches. CDR1 and CDR2 from the germline V gene are PRHDT and FYEKMQ (reference sequence). The CDR3: CASSSLRTGGWIEAFF. CDR3 in DNA: TGTGCCAGCAGCTCCCTGCGGACAGGGGGCTGGATTGAAGCTTTCTTT.

The chain joins TRBV15 to TRBJ1-6; D may be TRBD1 (5 bases). This CDR3 comprises 15 residues. Germline CDR1 reads LNHNV; CDR2 reads YYDKDF (reference sequence). Trimming stripped 0 bases from V and 14 bases from J, with 17 bases between. The CDR3 coding sequence is TGTGCCACCAGCAGAGACGACGCAGGGTGGGGAGCCCTCCACTTT. It codes for CATSRDDAGWGALHF. Filled out from reference TRBV15 and TRBJ1-6, the complete variable domain reads DAMVIQNPRYQVTQFGKPVTLSCSQTLNHNVMYWYQQKSSQAPKLLFHYYDKDFNNEADTPDNFQSRRPNTSFCFLDIRSPGLGDTAMYLCATSRDDAGWGALHFGNGTRLTVT.

This clonotype occurred a few times. The rearrangement joins TRBV7-9 to TRBJ2-5; no firm D call. The V gene lost 2 bases and the J gene lost 6 bases, with 19 bases spanning the gap. CDR3 length: 16 amino acids. Germline assignment: CDR1 SEHNR and CDR2 FQNEAQ (reference sequence). CDR3 in DNA: TGTGCCAGCAGCTTATTAGGTCCTTCAATCCTCCAGACCCAGTACTTC. Translated: CASSLLGPSILQTQYF. The full variable domain, in which reference TRBV7-9 and TRBJ2-5 provide the parts outside the CDR3, is DTGVSQNPRHKITKRGQNVTFRCDPISEHNRLYWYRQTLGQGPEFLTYFQNEAQLEKSRLLSDRFSAERPKGSFSTLEIQRTEQGDSAMYLCASSLLGPSILQTQYFGPGTRLLVL.

This clonotype came up a few times. V is TRBV6-1 and J is TRBJ2-5; weak D call: TRBD2 (6 bases). The V end was cut by 3 bases, the J end by 7 bases, with 12 bases between. This CDR3 has 13 amino acids. In germline, CDR1 is MNHNS, CDR2 SASEGT. The CDR3: CASSDLASGTQYF. CDR3 coding DNA: TGTGCCAGCAGTGATCTAGCGTCAGGGACCCAGTACTTC.

In this sample, this clonotype turned up many times. The rearrangement uses TRBV6-5 and TRBJ1-1, with no clear D. V was pared by 10 bases and J by 4 bases, with 16 bases between. The germline V gene encodes CDR1 MNHEY and CDR2 SVGAGI. This CDR3 comprises 13 residues. CDR3 loop: CATAISPGTEAFF. The CDR3 coding sequence is TGTGCCACTGCTATTAGTCCCGGCACTGAAGCTTTCTTT.

This clonotype showed up many times. The rearrangement links TRBV11-2 to TRBJ1-5; no clear D gene. The V end was cut by 0 bases, the J end by 0 bases, with 15 bases between. Germline assignment: CDR1 SGHAT and CDR2 FQNNGV. There are 18 residues in the CDR3. CDR3 bases: TGTGCCAGCAGCTTAGAAAGCCACCCCCCTAGTAGCAATCAGCCCCAGCATTTT. It translates to CASSLESHPPSSNQPQHF.

The rearrangement uses TRBV5-6 and TRBJ1-1; TRBD1 aligns across 8 bases. V shed 2 bases, J shed 7 bases, and the junction held 10 bases outside the gene matches. The germline V gene encodes CDR1 SGHDT and CDR2 YYEEEE. CDR3 size: 15 residues. CDR3 in DNA: TGTGCCAGCAGCTTCAGGGGGCGCTTACCCGTTGAAGCTTTCTTT. Its translation is CASSFRGRLPVEAFF.

With respect to this clonotype: A much bigger clone sits one base away, suggesting this may be a read error. V is TRBV3-1 and J is TRBJ2-2; D unclear. The CDR3 extends over 14 amino acids. Trimming removed 6 bases from V and 3 bases from J, with 11 bases in between. Germline V CDR1 and CDR2: LGHDT, YNNKEL (reference sequence). The CDR3 nucleotides read TGTGCCAGCAGTAAGGCAAGGGACACCGGGGAGCTGTTTTTT. Translating it yields CASSKARDTGELFF.

This clonotype was counted ten times or more. V and J are TRBV7-2 and TRBJ2-3; 8 nucleotides agree with TRBD2. This CDR3 is built from 17 residues. Germline values: CDR1 SGHTA, CDR2 FQGNSA. V shed 4 bases, J shed 6 bases, and the junction held 15 bases outside the gene matches. The CDR3: CASSSVFRGGPRDTQYF. CDR3 DNA sequence: TGTGCCAGCAGCTCGGTTTTCCGGGGGGGGCCTAGGGATACGCAGTATTTT.